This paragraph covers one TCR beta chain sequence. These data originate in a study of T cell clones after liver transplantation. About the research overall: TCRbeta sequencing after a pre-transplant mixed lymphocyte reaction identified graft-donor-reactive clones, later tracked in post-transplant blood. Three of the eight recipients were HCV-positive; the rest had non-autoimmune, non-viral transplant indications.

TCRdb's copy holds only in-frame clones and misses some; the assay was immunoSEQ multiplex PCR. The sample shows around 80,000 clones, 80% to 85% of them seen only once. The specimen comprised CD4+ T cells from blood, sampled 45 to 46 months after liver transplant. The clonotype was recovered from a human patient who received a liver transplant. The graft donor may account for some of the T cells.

The CDR3: CATQVRENSYEQYF. Here the CDR3 DNA reads TGTGCCACCCAGGTGCGGGAGAACTCCTACGAGCAGTACTTC. The rearrangement links TRBV10-3 to TRBJ2-7; 7 bases match TRBD2. With 10 bases clipped from V and 0 bases from J, the junction kept 9 bases outside the gene matches. The CDR3 extends over 14 amino acids. Per germline, CDR1 ENHRY and CDR2 SYGVKD.